A single TCR beta chain is shown here with its context. It has no known antigen specificity. The input lacks base qualities; no much larger clone sits a single base away. Participants in the prospective study were enrolled through a virtual design, were aged roughly 18 to 100 years, and lived in 24 United States geographic areas. Cohort assignment in the prospective study relied on participant-reported clinical history from a screening survey and a study questionnaire. Each participant in the prospective study had whole blood, serum and a nasopharyngeal or oropharyngeal swab collected by mobile phlebotomists. Participants in the prospective study had the option to provide additional blood draws and questionnaires over a roughly two-month period. Prospective study blood samples were shipped either frozen or at room temperature before DNA extraction. These data originate in a study of blood T cell repertoires in COVID-19 (dated by TCRdb to between 2020 and 2021). Looking at the study overall: Samples covering the acute and convalescent phases of COVID-19 were provided by collaborators in the United States, Italy and Spain. The material from the prospective study consisted of cDNA or gDNA derived from T cells, B-cell-depleted T cells, or PBMCs. Subjects who had been exposed to COVID-19, were actively infected with it, or had recovered from it provided the deeply sampled blood TCRbeta repertoires that made up the dataset. A freely available public database, intended as a resource for researchers studying the immune response to SARS-CoV-2, is where the repertoires were released. The samples were drawn from two sources: the first 160 participants of the ongoing ImmuneRACE study, and over 950 subjects contributed by 6 global collaborators. A de-identified subject ID, COVID-19 status, age in years and sex were almost always included in the sample metadata. HLA class I and class II types, where available, came from metadata supplied by the sample provider rather than from assay-based typing.

Study-level results and caveats: Clinical and demographic metadata were provided uncurated, with the amount varying by source and participant.

The CDR3 contains 15 residues, cysteine and phenylalanine counted. Of all the DNA, just the CDR3 is kept, 45 bases in frame from base 1. Based on the germline V gene, the CDR1 and CDR2 sequences are SNHLY and FYNNEI. Trimming removed 5 bases from V and 4 bases from J; the gene matches leave 9 bases unexplained. TCRbeta CDR3 regions were amplified from genomic DNA using the immunoSEQ Assay, a bias-controlled multiplex PCR. Per the source publication's procedure: The number of nucleated cells in each sample was estimated by amplification of reference gene primers within the assay. Sequence reads were collapsed and filtered to measure the absolute abundance of every unique TCRbeta CDR3 rearrangement. For each sample, productive Simpson clonality was calculated as the square root of Simpson's diversity index over productive rearrangements. TCRdb limited this immuneACCESS table to in-frame rearrangements with V and J called. A share of clones is missing; checked studies link under half to unresolved V genes, and the rest is unexplained. The DNA was the basis for D and trimming; V, J and clone size are from that table. Counted in this sample were roughly 250,000 clones; around 90% of them appeared once. Under 6.5% of the sample lies in the top ten.

The TCR originated in a woman in her thirties with acute COVID-19. Sequenced: PBMCs or T cells enriched from blood (not recorded which). Rearrangement joined TRBV2 to TRBJ2-5, with 8 bases matching TRBD1. The nucleotides read TGTGCCAGCAGTCCTGACAGGGGCCATGGAGAGACCCAGTACTTC. Translated, this is CASSPDRGHGETQYF.